This passage covers 20 T cell receptor beta chains from one sample sequenced in a study of OX40 agonist ivuxolimab in advanced cancers. Only in-frame clones appear in the TCRdb table, and some are missing; sequencing was by immunoSEQ multiplex PCR. Among approximately 92,000 clones, under 85% were seen once, and the ten largest hold less than 6%. Sequencing was performed on CD4+ or CD8+ T cells sorted from blood, taken in a trial of the OX40 agonist ivuxolimab. The receptors shown here come from an adult with an advanced solid tumor such as melanoma, head and neck, liver or kidney cancer.

This clone was detected once. The rearrangement joins TRBV2 to TRBJ2-5; TRBD1 matches 10 bases. V dropped 5 bases and J dropped 1; count of bases not matched to a gene: 4. Germline CDR1 reads SNHLY; CDR2 reads FYNNEI. This CDR3 region has 15 residues. The CDR3 nucleotides read TGTGCCAGCAGTCACCGGGACAGGGGCCAAGAGACCCAGTACTTC. Its protein product is CASSHRDRGQETQYF.

The rearrangement links TRBV7-9 to TRBJ2-1; 10 bases fit TRBD1. The CDR3 covers 17 residues. With 5 bases clipped from V and 6 bases from J, the junction kept 13 bases outside the gene matches. CDR1 is SEHNR, CDR2 FQNEAQ, per germline (reference sequence). CDR3 DNA sequence: TGTGCCAGCAGCCCAAACCCGGGGGACAGGGGTTCCAATGAGCAGTTCTTC. Its protein is CASSPNPGDRGSNEQFF.

The V gene is TRBV10-3, the J gene TRBJ1-4; TRBD1 is a possible D gene (6 bases). The CDR3 length is 15 residues. Germline V lookup: CDR1 ENHRY, CDR2 SYGVKD. V was clipped by 3 bases and J by 8 bases, with 16 bases between them. The CDR3 protein is CAISEERGFFEKLFF. The CDR3 nucleotides are TGTGCCATCAGTGAAGAGAGGGGGTTCTTCGAAAAACTGTTTTTT.

The chain is built from TRBV5-4 and TRBJ2-7, with 7 positions matching TRBD1. V was pared by 4 bases and J by 5 bases, with 9 bases of the junction left unmatched. This CDR3 region has 14 residues. CDR1 is SGHNT, CDR2 YYREEE, per germline (reference sequence). The CDR3 DNA is TGTGCCAGCAGCAAGGACAGGTTGGCCGACGAGCAGTACTTC. It yields the protein CASSKDRLADEQYF.

In DNA, the CDR3 is TGTGCCAGCAGCTTACCGACAGGGCCCAGCGCTGGGATTTACGAGCAGTACTTC. Its translation: CASSLPTGPSAGIYEQYF. The chain is built from TRBV5-6 and TRBJ2-7, with 7 bases aligning to TRBD1. This CDR3 has 18 residues. Trimming at V came to 2 bases and at J to 4 bases, leaving 18 bases not matched to a gene. In germline, CDR1 is SGHDT, CDR2 YYEEEE.

This chain links TRBV5-4 with TRBJ1-2, with a tentative D call TRBD1 (6 bases). V lost 0 bases and J lost 8, with 14 bases in between. The CDR3 has 14 residues. CDR1 and CDR2 from the germline V gene are SGHNT and YYREEE (reference sequence). The CDR3 sequence is CASSLGGRGSGYTF. CDR3 sequence (DNA): TGTGCCAGCAGCTTGGGGGGCAGGGGAAGCGGCTACACCTTC.

V usage is TRBV11-2 and J usage is TRBJ2-2; perhaps TRBD2 as D (6 bases). Trimming removed 3 bases from V and 2 bases from J, with 7 bases in between. The CDR3 contains 14 residues. Germline CDR1 reads SGHAT; CDR2 reads FQNNGV. CDR3 protein: CASSLGLNTGELFF. The CDR3 DNA is TGTGCCAGCAGCTTGGGACTCAACACCGGGGAGCTGTTTTTT.

This clone was detected once. V gene TRBV12-5 combines with J gene TRBJ2-2; 9 bases match TRBD2. The CDR3 extends over 17 amino acids. Germline V gene data show CDR1 as LGHNT and CDR2 as FRNRAP. Germline trimming cut 0 bases from V and 7 bases from J; bases unmatched to any gene: 9. DNA of the CDR3: TGTGCTAGTGGTTTGGTATCCAGCGGGAGGATCGACGGGGAGCTGTTTTTT. It translates to CASGLVSSGRIDGELFF.

The rearrangement joins TRBV2 to TRBJ1-5; no clear D gene. Trimming cost V 4 bases and J 4 bases, with 8 bases left between them. Germline assignment: CDR1 SNHLY and CDR2 FYNNEI. This CDR3 contains 13 residues. CDR3 bases: TGTGCCAGCAGTGCCACAGTTAATCAGCCCCAGCATTTT. It yields the protein CASSATVNQPQHF. The complete variable domain, with remaining parts taken from reference TRBV2 and TRBJ1-5, reads EPEVTQTPSHQVTQMGQEVILRCVPISNHLYFYWYRQILGQKVEFLVSFYNNEISEKSEIFDDQFSVERPDGSNFTLKIRSTKLEDSAMYFCASSATVNQPQHFGDGTRLSIL.

CDR3 sequence (DNA): TGTGCCAGCAGCTTTTACCCAGGAGACCTTTCCTACGAGCAGTACTTC. Its protein product is CASSFYPGDLSYEQYF. The V gene is TRBV7-2, the J gene TRBJ2-7, with unresolved D. The CDR3 is made up of 16 amino acids. V gave up 3 bases and J gave up 1 base, with 16 bases separating them. The germline CDR1 and CDR2 sequences are SGHTA and FQGNSA.

The rearrangement links TRBV6-4 to TRBJ1-4, with D possibly TRBD1 on 5 matching bases. The germline V and J ends were trimmed by 0 bases and 13 bases, with 12 bases remaining between them. The germline CDR1 and CDR2 sequences are MRHNA and SNTAGT. This CDR3 is 13 amino acids long. The CDR3 loop is CASSDSIGGRLFF. For the CDR3, the DNA is TGTGCCAGCAGTGACTCGATTGGGGGGAGACTGTTTTTT.

The chain is built from TRBV5-4 and TRBJ1-2, with D unresolved. The CDR3 length is 12 residues. CDR1 and CDR2 (germline): SGHNT, YYREEE (reference sequence). V dropped 6 bases and J dropped 7 bases, with 13 bases sitting between them. CDR3 in DNA: TGTGCCAGCAAGGACCCAACTATTGGCTACACCTTC. As protein: CASKDPTIGYTF.

The genes are TRBV28 and TRBJ2-1; perhaps TRBD1 as D (6 bases). Trimming pared 4 bases from V and 5 bases from J, leaving 18 bases between. Germline-derived CDR1 and CDR2 are MDHEN and SYDVKM. The CDR3 covers 16 residues. CDR3 sequence (DNA): TGTGCCAGCAGTTCCACAGGGATAGGGGCAGACAATGAGCAGTTCTTC. Protein product: CASSSTGIGADNEQFF.

V gene TRBV7-3 combines with J gene TRBJ2-7; 12 bases fit TRBD2. V lost 2 bases to trimming and J lost 2 bases; unmatched junction nucleotides: 10. This CDR3 contains 18 residues. Germline loops: CDR1 SGHTA, CDR2 FQGTGA. This CDR3 is CASSLGIRLAGDTYEQYF. DNA for the CDR3: TGTGCCAGCAGCTTAGGGATCCGACTAGCGGGGGATACCTACGAGCAGTACTTC.

In nucleotides, the CDR3 is TGTGCCAGCAGTTTTACTAGCTCAACAGATACGCAGTATTTT. This encodes CASSFTSSTDTQYF. The chain recombines TRBV27 with TRBJ2-3; the D gene is possibly TRBD2 (6 bases). Germline CDR1 MNHEY, CDR2 SMNVEV (reference sequence). The CDR3 totals 14 residues. V was clipped by 3 bases and J by 3 bases, with 10 bases between them.

This chain connects TRBV6-1 to TRBJ2-7; 8 nucleotides align to TRBD2. The germline CDR1 and CDR2 sequences are MNHNS and SASEGT. The CDR3 loop spans 14 amino acids. V lost 3 bases and J lost 3; bases outside the gene matches: 4. CDR3 amino acids: CASSERSGSYEQYF. The CDR3 DNA sequence: TGTGCCAGCAGTGAGAGAAGCGGGAGCTACGAGCAGTACTTC.

The V call is TRBV10-1, the J call TRBJ1-1; D unresolved. The germline V and J ends were trimmed by 0 bases and 2 bases, with 13 bases remaining between them. The length of the CDR3 is 16 residues. Germline V gene lookup returns CDR1 WNHNN and CDR2 SYGVQD (reference sequence). CDR3 sequence (DNA): TGCGCCAGCAGTGAGTCTCCGACTTTGGGTAACACTGAAGCTTTCTTT. Protein: CASSESPTLGNTEAFF.

This sequence joins TRBV29-1 and TRBJ1-2; 7 bases are shared with TRBD1. The V and J ends lost 8 bases and 5 bases, in that order; junction bases with no gene match: 8. Per germline, CDR1 SQVTM and CDR2 ANQGSEA. CDR3 length equals 12 residues. The CDR3 region is CSFYSTGYGYTF. The CDR3 nucleotides are TGCAGCTTTTACTCGACAGGGTATGGCTACACCTTC.

The chain combines TRBV28 with TRBJ2-3; a weak D match, TRBD2 (6 bases). The V end was cut by 7 bases, the J end by 6 bases, with 20 bases between. The CDR3 extends over 15 amino acids. The germline V gene has CDR1 MDHEN and CDR2 SYDVKM. CDR3 sequence: CASTPGGNVRDTQYF. As DNA, the CDR3 is TGTGCCAGCACCCCTGGCGGGAATGTGAGGGATACGCAGTATTTT. Filled out from reference TRBV28 and TRBJ2-3, the complete variable domain reads DVKVTQSSRYLVKRTGEKVFLECVQDMDHENMFWYRQDPGLGLRLIYFSYDVKMKEKGDIPEGYSVSREKKERFSLILESASTNQTSMYLCASTPGGNVRDTQYFGPGTRLTVL.

The chain has TRBV25-1 and TRBJ1-2, with a tentative D call TRBD1 (5 bases). Trimming shortened V by 3 bases and J by 5 bases, and 13 bases separated the two germline ends. The CDR3 is made up of 14 amino acids. CDR1 and CDR2 from the germline V gene are MGHDK and SYGVNS. The CDR3 bases are TGTGCCAGCAGTGATTCGGTTTGGGGGTATGGCTACACCTTC. Translation gives CASSDSVWGYGYTF.